This T cell receptor (beta chain) was recorded in a study of cytomegalovirus exposure and HLA in healthy donors listed by TCRdb under 2017. For the wider study: An earlier analysis of approximately 640 of the donors reported roughly 300 Gb of sequence data and 120 million or so unique TCR beta sequences from roughly 180 million T cells. Around 300 gigabases of sequencing data and approximately 85 million unique TCR sequences were included in an early release covering about 700 HLA-typed donors. Of the 398 genotyped donors, about 80% fell in the genetic ancestry cluster associated with self-reported Caucasian donors. The study aimed to test whether cataloging public T cell receptors could reveal signatures of past pathogen exposure. The T cell repertoires of around 670 subjects were profiled by immunosequencing and related to cytomegalovirus serostatus. Besides the first cohort of 550 to 750 subjects, a separate validation cohort made up of over 100 different subjects was used. The study combined high-throughput TCR immunosequencing, statistical association of individual TCRs with disease status, and machine learning to predict cytomegalovirus infection status. A later analysis re-examined previously published TCR beta repertoires from more than 600 donors and added high-resolution HLA genotyping to investigate patterns of TCR occurrence. Rather than drawing on any new phenotypic data, the later analysis identified candidate immune exposures from TCR beta sequences and the way those sequences occurred across donors. In an earlier analysis of 550 to 700 of the donors, high-throughput TCR beta sequencing was used to judge whether each TCR beta V gene segment behaved as functional or pseudogenic. Alongside the repertoire data, information on donor age, sex, ethnicity and CMV serostatus was compiled. In a later genetic analysis, genome-wide SNP genotypes for about 55% of the 666 donors were used, and that subset was treated as a discovery cohort. All discovery cohort repertoires had been generated using a single sequencing platform. Class I and class II HLA loci were covered by the typing at four-digit resolution. Typing coverage differed by locus: A, B, C, DRB1 and DQB1 were typed in roughly 620-630 donors, DQA1 in about 500, DPA1 in some 600, and DPB1 in just under 490. Roughly five DR-DQ haplotypes were handled as single units for association and clustering because linkage in the cohort was strong. Across approximately 400 genotyped donors of the cohort, an average of about 200,000 unique TCR beta nucleotide sequences per donor were sequenced, and 15% to 20% of those sequences were non-productive.

The paper as a whole reports these results and caveats: In the study, some 160 TCR beta chains were listed as associated with cytomegalovirus. The 87-base-pair reads could not distinguish some IMGT-functional V segments, including TRBV6-2 and TRBV6-3, so those segments were excluded. According to a later analysis, TCR association rates differed among HLA loci, with DRB1 alleles showing the most associated TCRs and HLA-C alleles showing the fewest. Presence/absence analyses assumed roughly uniform sequencing depth across donors, an assumption that may not hold. A later analysis associated about 17,000 TCR beta sequences with specific HLA alleles at a false discovery rate of 0.05. Several of the top co-occurrence clusters appeared to be linked to parvovirus B19, influenza, CMV and Epstein-Barr virus, according to a later analysis. A further reported finding was that TCR beta sequences accurately predicted the HLA-A and HLA-B alleles for most subjects in the first cohort. Cytomegalovirus status was reported to be diagnosed by the classifier with high specificity and sensitivity in both the original and validation cohorts. Compared with equally common non-associated chains, HLA-associated TCR beta chains in a later analysis were more clonally expanded and had lower generation probabilities. HLA typing was unavailable for some donors at each locus, so association tests used only the typed subset. V-gene and J-gene trimming of TCR beta chains was associated with a missense DCLRE1C variant in a later genetic analysis, and the association was replicated in an independent cohort. Roughly 15 rarely observed V segments, including chromosome 9 orphons, were excluded from the earlier analysis of about 500 of the donors because counts were too low. In vitro tests confirmed that a few of the cytomegalovirus-associated TCR beta chains recognize cytomegalovirus antigens. An earlier analysis of around 500 of the donors showed that most TCR beta V segments appeared in productive rearrangements either about 90% or about 30% of the time, which broadly matched IMGT annotations. When HLA alleles, especially DR and DQ, strongly co-occurred, TCR associations were difficult to assign to individual alleles. Correlated functional status among segregating V segments might be attributable to linkage disequilibrium, but an unknown experimental factor could not be ruled out. Most TCR sequences were seen in very few donors, while some public TCRs were found in many individuals. It was suggested by the authors that the approach could potentially be generalized to other disease states and immunological phenotypes. The cohort was sequenced for TCR beta chains only, and without alpha or paired-chain data the features that could be detected were limited. The sequencing pipeline was judged likely to have produced a cluster of highly shared sequence variants as a technical artifact. In a later analysis, most CMV-associated TCR beta chains were found to appear HLA-restricted, with HLA associations seemingly driven largely by CMV exposure. Compared with the approximately 670-donor mean, donors in an Asian-associated ancestry cluster had fewer N-insertions in productive TCRs, according to a later genetic analysis. Immune exposure information for the cohort was limited to CMV serostatus.

The cohort consisted of more than 650 healthy bone marrow donors. At the time of sampling, all cohort members were nominally healthy, though unrecorded immune exposures were likely present. The donor tested CMV seronegative, placing the donor among the roughly 340 seronegative members of the cohort. A peripheral blood sample was collected from each donor, and TCR beta sequencing was performed on peripheral blood mononuclear cells. The Qiagen DNeasy Blood Extraction Kit was used to extract genomic DNA from the blood cell samples. Library preparation used the immunoSEQ multiplex PCR assay. A mixture of 60 forward primers for TCR Vbeta segments and 13 reverse primers for TCR Jbeta segments was used in the multiplex PCR. The CDR3 region of rearranged TCR beta genes was amplified from genomic DNA by a multiplex PCR assay. The amplified TCR beta libraries were sequenced on the Illumina HiSeq System as 87-base-pair reads. As for the authors' bioinformatics: Across the 670 or so repertoires, a later analysis counted around 80 million unique TCR beta chains, roughly 11 million of which were shared by at least two donors. To remove PCR and sequencing errors, raw reads were error-corrected and collapsed into unique sequences using a nearest-neighbor algorithm that merged closely related sequences. CDR3 sequences were aligned to IMGT reference sequences to assign V, D and J gene segments. For a sequence to be retained, a match of at least six nucleotides was required to both a V gene segment and a J gene segment. Rearrangements were called productive when the CDR3 lacked stop codons and stayed in frame with V and J; all others were non-productive. Following IMGT convention, CDR3 was defined as the stretch from the second conserved V-encoded cysteine up to the conserved J-encoded phenylalanine. The earlier analysis of about 530 of the donors excluded any sequence lacking an unambiguous match to a single V gene segment. An earlier analysis of about 600 of the donors called V segments functional above 56.7% productive rearrangements and segregating when the between-donor standard deviation exceeded 5%. A statistical classification framework was built to diagnose cytomegalovirus status from the catalog of TCR beta chain sequences. V and J gene assignment, in a later analysis, came from comparing TCR nucleotide sequences with IMGT/GENE-DB human TR gene sequences. Using the TCRdist pipeline, a later analysis assigned CDR3 sequences along with most-parsimonious VDJ recombination scenarios. In a later analysis, every TCR beta chain was defined by the combination of its CDR3 amino acid sequence and its V-gene family, and reads without a unique V-gene family were dropped. In a later analysis, around 600 highly shared, low-generation-probability nucleotide sequences were removed to address suspected cross-contamination and a sequencing artifact. For each public chain, a later analysis derived a clonal expansion index from normalized ranks of inferred template counts within each repertoire. In a later analysis, generation probabilities were computed with a VDJ recombination model fitted to out-of-frame rearrangements, and the resulting probabilities were checked against IGoR. In a later analysis, hypergeometric tests were used to score TCR-TCR, TCR-HLA and TCR-CMV co-occurrence, with a repertoire-size bias correction applied to TCR pairs. To estimate false discovery rates, a later analysis permuted the HLA or CMV assignments 20 times. In a later analysis, co-occurring TCRs were grouped with DBSCAN, and TCRdist sequence similarity was added when clustering was performed within HLA-allele-positive subsets. Repertoires with fewer than 30,000 or more than 120,000 public chains, plus five repertoires with anomalous nucleotide sharing, were excluded from co-occurrence clustering. This is the immuneACCESS table as TCRdb keeps it, with only in-frame sequences that have V and J called. A part of the clones is gone; compared with another copy, unresolved V genes explain less than half, and the rest is unexplained. V and J calls plus clone size are reproduced from that table; the DNA served to infer D and trimming. In all, the sample holds around 140,000 clones, and over 70% of those were seen once. The ten biggest clones cover about 1.5% of the sample.

For CDR1 and CDR2, the germline V gene (reference sequence) lists LNHDA and SQIVND. The CDR3 contains 13 residues, cysteine and phenylalanine counted. Only the CDR3 DNA is retained, 39 bases long and in frame from the first base. V gives up 5 bases and J gives up 6 bases, and the segment between their germline ends measures 11 bases. As for this clone: This receptor's antigen is unknown. No per-base quality is available; no much larger clone lies one base away.

The chain was built from TRBV19 and TRBJ1-5, and the D gene may be TRBD1, 5 bases matching. Sequencing was carried out using PBMCs. The receptor comes from a woman aged 18 to 35 in good health and CMV-seronegative. At the DNA level, the sequence is TGTGCCAGTAGTGCGGGGGAGAGTCAGCCCCAGCATTTT. Its product reads: CASSAGESQPQHF. Reference TRBV19 and TRBJ1-5 genes cover what lies past the CDR3, so the full variable domain is DGGITQSPKYLFRKEGQNVTLSCEQNLNHDAMYWYRQDPGQGLRLIYYSQIVNDFQKGDIAEGYSVSREKKESFPLTVTSAQKNPTAFYLCASSAGESQPQHFGDGTRLSIL.